This T cell receptor beta chain comes out of a study of lymphopenia after photon versus proton radiotherapy. The germline V gene encodes CDR1 SSHAT and CDR2 FNYEAQ (reference sequence). The CDR3 contains 15 residues. Here immunoSEQ multiplex PCR was the method, and the copy in TCRdb shows in-frame clones only, minus some. The sample has 89,000 or so clones, approximately 82% seen once. Study-level results: Post-nadir TCR diversity decline inversely tracked overall survival among those who died. Photon-treated patients lost naive T cells and TCR diversity; proton-treated stayed stable.

Turning to this clone: Its antigen is not identified. An end of the junction differs from the germline gene, which may be a read error.

This chain connects TRBV7-7 to TRBJ2-7, with a weak D call TRBD1 (5 bases). The sequencing used peripheral blood, collected from a patient treated with proton-based radiotherapy. The TCR was taken from a man between 60 and 75 years old with pancreatic cancer. CDR3 in DNA: TGTGCTAGCAGCTTAGGCCGCGACAGCTCCTACGAGCAGTACTTC. This translates into CASSLGRDSSYEQYF.